This TCR beta chain stems from a study of control samples from healthy donors and cancer patients. CDR3 size: 13 residues. Between the trimmed V and J ends, which lost 4 bases and 9 bases, there was a span of 13 bases. CDR1 and CDR2 (germline): LNHDA, SQIVND (reference sequence). The protocol was immunoSEQ multiplex PCR, while the TCRdb copy is restricted to in-frame clones and leaves out a portion. This table holds over 80,000 clones, 70% to 80% found once. J is TRBJ1-5 and V is TRBV19; D unresolved. Sequences were obtained from blood. This clonotype originated in a woman between 25 and 40 years old in good health. CDR3 loop: CASSKKHGAPQHF. The CDR3 DNA follows: TGTGCCAGTAGTAAAAAGCACGGAGCGCCCCAGCATTTT.